This is a list of T cell receptor beta chains from one sample in a study of blood T cell repertoires in COVID-19. TCRdb's copy holds only in-frame clones and misses some; the assay was immunoSEQ multiplex PCR. The table shows about 97,000 clones, with around 85% occurring only once. Sequences were obtained from peripheral blood. Receptor source: a woman in her sixties or seventies with active or convalescent COVID-19. Both conserved end residues are part of each CDR3. D genes are given only for firm matches. Expanded clones are given a class, and other clones once, few, many or no size at all.

d_call,clone_size,v_call,j_call,cdr3_aa,cdr3_nt
-,-,TRBV6-1,TRBJ1-2,CASSEQAANYGYTF,TGTGCCAGCAGTGAACAGGCCGCTAACTATGGCTACACCTTC
-,-,TRBV27,TRBJ1-4,CASSLRGGRTNEKLFF,TGTGCCAGCAGTTTACGGGGAGGGCGCACTAATGAAAAACTGTTTTTT
-,-,TRBV27,TRBJ2-3,CASSFAVTDTQYF,TGTGCCAGCAGTTTCGCGGTCACAGATACGCAGTATTTT
-,-,TRBV20-1,TRBJ2-7,CSASPHPGSRSYEQYF,TGCAGTGCTAGTCCCCACCCCGGGAGCCGGTCCTACGAGCAGTACTTC
-,-,TRBV7-9,TRBJ1-1,CASLPQANTEAFF,TGTGCCAGCCTACCTCAGGCGAACACTGAAGCTTTCTTT
TRBD2,once,TRBV5-4,TRBJ2-4,CASSLREGKNIQYF,TGTGCCAGCAGCTTGCGGGAGGGAAAAAACATTCAGTACTTC
-,-,TRBV6-5,TRBJ2-7,CASSYSFGKGYEQYF,TGTGCCAGCAGTTACTCCTTTGGGAAGGGGTACGAGCAGTACTTC
-,few,TRBV6-1,TRBJ1-2,CASSEVPYGYTF,TGTGCCAGCAGTGAAGTCCCATATGGCTACACCTTC
TRBD1,-,TRBV24-1,TRBJ2-1,CATRGQDSSYNEQFF,TGTGCCACCAGGGGACAGGATAGCTCCTACAATGAGCAGTTCTTC
TRBD1,-,TRBV19,TRBJ1-4,CASTLGDRRYEKLFF,TGTGCCAGTACCTTGGGGGACAGGAGGTATGAAAAACTGTTTTTT
-,-,TRBV3-1/TRBV3-2,TRBJ1-1,CASSQTQFGTEAFF,TGTGCCAGCAGCCAAACCCAGTTTGGCACTGAAGCTTTCTTT
TRBD1,-,TRBV7-2,TRBJ1-4,CASSLAGQGNEKLFF,TGTGCCAGCAGCTTAGCGGGACAGGGCAATGAAAAACTGTTTTTT
TRBD1,-,TRBV6-2/TRBV6-3,TRBJ1-2,CASSYWTGIDYGYTF,TGTGCCAGCAGTTACTGGACAGGGATCGACTATGGCTACACCTTC
TRBD2,few,TRBV18,TRBJ2-3,CASSPFSGGTDTQYF,TGTGCCAGCTCACCCTTCAGCGGGGGCACAGATACGCAGTATTTT
-,-,TRBV19,TRBJ1-2,CASSTVPSGLQGGYTF,TGTGCCAGTAGTACTGTTCCCTCGGGACTCCAGGGAGGCTACACCTTC
-,few,TRBV20-1,TRBJ1-1,CNLPLNTEAFF,TGCAACCTACCCCTAAACACTGAAGCTTTCTTT
-,-,TRBV19,TRBJ1-2,CASSIDTFRDQGSYGYTF,TGTGCCAGTAGTATAGATACGTTCCGGGACCAGGGGAGCTATGGCTACACCTTC
-,once,TRBV9,TRBJ2-7,CASSVGASQPTQQYF,TGTGCCAGCAGCGTAGGGGCAAGCCAACCTACGCAGCAGTACTTC
-,-,TRBV9,TRBJ1-3,CASSPEGRRLSGNTIYF,TGTGCCAGCAGCCCAGAGGGAAGACGGCTCTCTGGAAACACCATATATTTT
-,-,TRBV4-3,TRBJ1-1,CASSQDLSGWDTEAFF,TGCGCCAGCAGCCAAGATCTGTCAGGGTGGGACACTGAAGCTTTCTTT
TRBD2,-,TRBV6-5,TRBJ2-7,CASRKLAGRDEQYF,TGTGCCAGCAGGAAACTAGCGGGAAGAGACGAGCAGTACTTC
-,-,TRBV29-1,TRBJ2-2,CSVESQGYGELFF,TGCAGCGTTGAGTCACAGGGTTACGGGGAGCTGTTTTTT
-,-,TRBV4-3,TRBJ2-3,CASSQGATDTQYF,TGCGCCAGCAGCCAAGGGGCGACAGATACGCAGTATTTT
-,-,TRBV5-4,TRBJ2-7,CASSDRQAWDF,TGTGCCAGCAGCGACCGACAGGCCTGGGACTTC
-,-,TRBV5-3,TRBJ1-6,CARSLDRACSYNSPLHF,TGTGCCAGAAGCTTGGACAGGGCCTGCTCCTATAATTCACCCCTCCACTTT
-,-,TRBV28,TRBJ1-2,CASSLISDYGYTF,TGTGCCAGCAGTTTAATCAGCGACTATGGCTACACCTTC
-,-,TRBV6-2/TRBV6-3,TRBJ1-1,CASSADFNTEAFF,TGTGCCAGCAGTGCGGACTTTAACACTGAAGCTTTCTTT
-,-,TRBV19,TRBJ2-3,CASCGGNTDTQYF,TGTGCCAGTTGCGGAGGGAATACAGATACGCAGTATTTT
-,-,TRBV5-1,TRBJ1-1,CASSLGQVFDTEAFF,TGCGCCAGCAGCTTGGGACAGGTTTTTGACACTGAAGCTTTCTTT
TRBD1,-,TRBV7-8,TRBJ1-4,CASSFFFQPGQPNEKLFF,TGTGCCAGCAGCTTTTTTTTCCAACCGGGACAGCCTAATGAAAAACTGTTTTTT
-,-,TRBV3-1/TRBV3-2,TRBJ2-1,CASSQGRSEQFF,TGTGCCAGCAGCCAAGGCAGGTCTGAGCAGTTCTTC
TRBD1,-,TRBV7-9,TRBJ1-2,CASGQGGGYTF,TGTGCCAGCGGACAGGGAGGCGGCTACACCTTC
TRBD1,-,TRBV24-1,TRBJ2-1,CATSETGINEQFF,TGTGCCACCAGTGAGACAGGGATCAATGAGCAGTTCTTC
-,-,TRBV21-1,TRBJ1-5,CASSNPRWSSNQPQHF,TGTGCCAGCAGCAATCCCCGGTGGAGTAGCAATCAGCCCCAGCATTTT
TRBD1,-,TRBV5-6,TRBJ1-1,CASSVTGVNTEAFF,TGTGCCAGCAGCGTAACAGGGGTGAACACTGAAGCTTTCTTT
TRBD1,-,TRBV14,TRBJ1-6,CASSQRDRESSPLHF,TGTGCCAGCAGCCAACGGGACAGGGAATCTTCACCCCTCCACTTT
-,-,TRBV5-1,TRBJ1-2,CASSLEGSAYYGYTF,TGCGCCAGCAGCTTAGAGGGAAGTGCCTACTATGGCTACACCTTC
-,-,TRBV21-1,TRBJ1-1,CASSKRPPLGTGVNTEAFF,TGTGCCAGCAGCAAACGTCCTCCTCTGGGGACAGGGGTGAACACTGAAGCTTTCTTT
-,-,TRBV5-1,TRBJ2-1,CASSPGSMGRGGEEQFF,TGCGCCAGCAGCCCCGGATCCATGGGTCGGGGAGGTGAGGAGCAGTTCTTC
TRBD2,once,TRBV19,TRBJ2-5,CASSIGGTRLPETQYF,TGTGCCAGTAGTATAGGGGGGACTAGGCTTCCAGAGACCCAGTACTTC
TRBD1,-,TRBV27,TRBJ1-2,CASSSTGAYGYTF,TGTGCCAGCAGTTCGACAGGGGCCTATGGCTACACCTTC
TRBD1,-,TRBV5-5,TRBJ1-4,CASSQGTGRATNEKLFF,TGTGCCAGCAGCCAAGGGACAGGGCGAGCCACTAATGAAAAACTGTTTTTT